A few counts support the clone carrying this TCR beta chain. The data originate from a study of blood T cells in healthy people across ages. Alongside a J-beta primer mix, a sample-barcoded 5' primer served in a second PCR lasting about 6 to 11 cycles. Each sample provided no less than 2.5 million CDR3-containing paired-end reads. TCRdb passed the 5' RACE reads through MiXCR, listing each CDR3 protein once. The repertoire holds about 970,000 distinct CDR3 sequences, with roughly half as singletons. The sequence was obtained from a woman aged 60-70 years in good health. The material sequenced was blood.

CDR3 nucleotides: TGCAGTGCTAGCCCGGGGCAGCCCCAGCATTTT. This translates into CSASPGQPQHF. The rearrangement joins TRBV20-1 to TRBJ1-5, with D hard to call. The CDR3 spans 11 residues. The germline V and J ends were trimmed by 3 bases and 7 bases, with 7 bases remaining between them. Germline CDR1 DFQATT, CDR2 SNEGSKA (reference sequence).